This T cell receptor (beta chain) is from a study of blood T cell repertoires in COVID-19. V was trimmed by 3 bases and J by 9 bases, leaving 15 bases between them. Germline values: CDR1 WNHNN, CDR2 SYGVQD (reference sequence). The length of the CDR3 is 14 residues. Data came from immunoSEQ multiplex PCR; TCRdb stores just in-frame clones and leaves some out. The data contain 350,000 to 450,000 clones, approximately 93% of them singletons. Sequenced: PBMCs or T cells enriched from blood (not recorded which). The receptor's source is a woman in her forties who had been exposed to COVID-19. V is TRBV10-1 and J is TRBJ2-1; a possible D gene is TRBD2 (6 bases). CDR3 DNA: TGCGCCAGCAGTGAAACGGGAGTTATCACTGAGCAGTTCTTC. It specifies CASSETGVITEQFF.